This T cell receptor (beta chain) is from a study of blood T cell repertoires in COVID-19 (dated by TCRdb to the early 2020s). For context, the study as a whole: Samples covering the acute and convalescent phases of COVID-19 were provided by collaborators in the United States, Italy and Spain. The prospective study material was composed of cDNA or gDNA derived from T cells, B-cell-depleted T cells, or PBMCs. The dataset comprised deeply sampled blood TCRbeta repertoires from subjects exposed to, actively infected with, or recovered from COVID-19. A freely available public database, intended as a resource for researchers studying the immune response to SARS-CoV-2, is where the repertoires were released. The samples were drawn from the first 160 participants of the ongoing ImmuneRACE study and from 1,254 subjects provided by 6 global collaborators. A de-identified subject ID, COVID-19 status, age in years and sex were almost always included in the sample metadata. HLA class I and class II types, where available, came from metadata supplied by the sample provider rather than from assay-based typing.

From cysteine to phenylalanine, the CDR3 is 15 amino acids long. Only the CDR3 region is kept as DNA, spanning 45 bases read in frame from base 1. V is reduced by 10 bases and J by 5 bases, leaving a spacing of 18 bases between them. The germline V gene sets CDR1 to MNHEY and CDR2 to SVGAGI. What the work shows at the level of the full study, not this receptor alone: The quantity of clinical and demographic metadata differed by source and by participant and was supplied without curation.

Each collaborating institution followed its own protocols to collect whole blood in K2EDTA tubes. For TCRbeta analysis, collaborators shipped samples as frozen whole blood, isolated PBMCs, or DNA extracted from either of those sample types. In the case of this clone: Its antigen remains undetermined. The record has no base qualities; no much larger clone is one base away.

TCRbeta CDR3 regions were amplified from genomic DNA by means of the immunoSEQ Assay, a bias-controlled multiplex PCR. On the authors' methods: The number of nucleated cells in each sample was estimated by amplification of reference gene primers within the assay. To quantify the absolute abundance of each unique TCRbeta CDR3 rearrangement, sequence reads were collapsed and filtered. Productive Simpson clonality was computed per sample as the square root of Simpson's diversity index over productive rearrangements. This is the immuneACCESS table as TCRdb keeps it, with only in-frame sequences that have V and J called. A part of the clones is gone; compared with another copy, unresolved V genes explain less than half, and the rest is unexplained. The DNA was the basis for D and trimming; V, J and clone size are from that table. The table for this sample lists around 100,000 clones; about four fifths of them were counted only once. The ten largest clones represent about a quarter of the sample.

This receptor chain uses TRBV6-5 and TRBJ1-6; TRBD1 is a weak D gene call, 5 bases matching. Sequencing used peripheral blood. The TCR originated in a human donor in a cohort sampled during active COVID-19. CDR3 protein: CATQGGGSNNSPLHF. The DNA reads TGTGCCACCCAGGGCGGGGGTTCAAATAATTCACCCCTCCACTTT.